Sequencing of this T cell receptor (beta chain) was carried out in a study of OX40 agonist ivuxolimab in advanced cancers. As for the study in general: Dose-escalation patients were diagnosed with hepatocellular carcinoma, melanoma, renal cell cancer or head and neck cancer.

Profiling relied on immunoSEQ multiplex PCR, and the TCRdb table lists in-frame clones only, not all of them. This table has more than 80,000 clones, 75% to 95% appearing once. Trimming cost V 8 bases and J 0 bases, with 14 bases left between them. Per germline, CDR1 MNHNS and CDR2 SASEGT. This CDR3 is 14 amino acids long. The sequence derives from an adult with an advanced solid tumor such as melanoma, head and neck, liver or kidney cancer. The material sequenced was CD4+ or CD8+ T cells sorted from blood, taken in a trial of the OX40 agonist ivuxolimab. The V gene is TRBV6-1, the J gene TRBJ2-7; TRBD2 might be the D (6 bases). The CDR3 here is CASFAGLNSYEQYF. Here the CDR3 DNA reads TGTGCCAGCTTTGCGGGACTTAACTCCTACGAGCAGTACTTC.